This T cell receptor (beta chain) was obtained from a study of spatial heterogeneity in lung cancer (dated by TCRdb to between 2018 and 2020). General notes on the study: Beta-chain transcripts were consistently detected in greater numbers than alpha-chain transcripts, which likely reflects a higher abundance of beta-chain transcripts. Nonsynonymous mutation counts, determined by whole-exome sequencing of tumor tissue, were related to TCR repertoire features. In non-small cell lung cancer, the study quantitatively compared TCR alpha and beta repertoires across several tumor regions, matched nontumor lung, and blood. At surgery, about 210 tumor regions, some 61 matched nontumor lung samples and 56 PBMC samples were TCR-sequenced for both alpha and beta chains. In the raw uncorrected reads, each unique combination of TCR and UMI appeared on average more than ten times. Results and caveats for the whole study, not just this receptor: Additional single-cell paired TCR alpha and beta sequencing was considered necessary to confirm, at a functional level, the hypothesis that regional TCRs recognize regional mutations. Ubiquitous expanded tumor TCRs were detected in blood more often at tumor resection than at routine follow-up.

Library preparation employed 5' RACE. Instrument used: NextSeq 500. The TCR library protocol attached a unique molecular identifier to each TCR cDNA molecule to allow correction of PCR and sequencing errors. The original methods were these. Decombinator tools were used for TCR identification, UMI-based error correction and CDR3 extraction. TCRs above a frequency of 2 per 1,000, corresponding to the top 1% of the tumor frequency distribution, were defined as expanded. Renyi diversity was calculated using the R vegan package after each repertoire was subsampled 100 times to 5,000 TCRs. CDR3 similarity networks were built from amino acid triplet string-kernel similarity, with CDR3s being connected when pairwise similarity was above 0.82. TCRdb applied fastp at Q25 and MiXCR to the public reads, then kept only in-frame beta chains. CDR3 protein sequences are deduplicated, and each keeps its most common genes and DNA. In this record, the V and J calls reflect TCRdb's handling and not the investigators' own analysis. The sample yields roughly 25,000 distinct CDR3 sequences; about 4.7% were counted once. 4.5% to 6.5% of the sample goes to the ten largest clones.

From the cysteine through the phenylalanine, the CDR3 covers 15 amino acids. Just the 45-base CDR3 DNA is kept, in frame starting at base 1. Based on the germline V gene (reference sequence), the CDR1 and CDR2 sequences are LGHDT and YNNKEL. V loses 5 bases of germline sequence and J loses 4 bases, and the interval between the two ends is 17 bases. There are many counts of this clonotype. The target of this receptor is not known. No clone much larger than this one lies a single base away; base qualities are absent. The time point tag for this specimen amounts to: sample taken at primary tumor resection. Samples were obtained from over 70 patients with early-stage, untreated non-small cell lung cancer from the lung TRACERx cohort. For TCR sequencing, whole RNA was extracted from tumor and nontumor lung tissue, or from cryopreserved PBMC samples, and no cell sorting was done. A patient was chosen for TCR sequencing only when enough RNA was available from at least two tumor regions.

The input for sequencing was PBMCs, taken at surgery. This sequence originates from a male donor with early-stage non-small cell lung cancer. The rearrangement combines TRBV3-1 with TRBJ2-5; no D gene is confidently identified. CDR3 reads: CASSGVVKRAETQYF. The DNA sequence is given as TGTGCCAGCAGCGGGGTAGTAAAGCGTGCAGAGACCCAGTACTTC.